These T cell receptor beta chains were read from a single sample in a study of blood T cells in healthy people across ages. A single record per CDR3 protein comes from TCRdb applying MiXCR to the 5' RACE reads. Of 850,000 to 1,000,000 distinct CDR3 sequences listed, roughly half were seen once; the top ten hold around a fifth. Sequencing used blood. These TCRs come from a woman aged 55-69 years in good health. Each CDR3 is given with its conserved first and last residue. The order of the fields is D gene, J gene, CDR3 length, V gene, CDR3 protein. The D gene is left open where the match is weak.

D gene: TRBD2; J gene: TRBJ2-4; CDR3 length: 15; V gene: TRBV20-1; CDR3 protein: CSARETSGGYGIQYF
D gene: -; J gene: TRBJ2-1; CDR3 length: 11; V gene: TRBV25-1; CDR3 protein: CASFGGGEQFF
D gene: TRBD1; J gene: TRBJ2-7; CDR3 length: 15; V gene: TRBV28; CDR3 protein: CASSPGQAPIYEQYF
D gene: TRBD2; J gene: TRBJ2-7; CDR3 length: 17; V gene: TRBV7-2; CDR3 protein: CASSPGGTSGLIIQQYF
D gene: -; J gene: TRBJ2-1; CDR3 length: 12; V gene: TRBV20-1; CDR3 protein: CSGGGYNNEQFF
D gene: -; J gene: TRBJ1-1; CDR3 length: 14; V gene: TRBV27; CDR3 protein: CASSAPMANTEAFF
D gene: -; J gene: -; CDR3 length: 14; V gene: TRBV18; CDR3 protein: CASSPGVAKNIQYF
D gene: -; J gene: TRBJ1-2; CDR3 length: 16; V gene: TRBV4-3; CDR3 protein: CASSQDGGRSLYGYTF
D gene: TRBD1; J gene: TRBJ1-5; CDR3 length: 17; V gene: TRBV7-9; CDR3 protein: CASSLGGTGASNQPQHF
D gene: TRBD1; J gene: TRBJ2-7; CDR3 length: 15; V gene: TRBV7-2; CDR3 protein: CASSSGQVPGYEQYF
D gene: TRBD1; J gene: TRBJ2-7; CDR3 length: 12; V gene: TRBV12-3/TRBV12-4; CDR3 protein: CAAGTGGFEQYF
D gene: -; J gene: TRBJ2-5; CDR3 length: 23; V gene: TRBV21-1; CDR3 protein: CASSKEGRRRTSGSLPQGETQYF
D gene: -; J gene: TRBJ1-6; CDR3 length: 18; V gene: TRBV6-1; CDR3 protein: CASSRSGQKTRADSPLHF
D gene: -; J gene: TRBJ1-5; CDR3 length: 12; V gene: TRBV28; CDR3 protein: CASRGGGQPQHF
D gene: TRBD2; J gene: TRBJ2-1; CDR3 length: 18; V gene: TRBV7-9; CDR3 protein: CASSSSQSSSGSWNEQFF
D gene: -; J gene: TRBJ2-7; CDR3 length: 12; V gene: TRBV29-1; CDR3 protein: CSVETAPYEQYF
D gene: -; J gene: TRBJ1-5; CDR3 length: 14; V gene: TRBV20-1; CDR3 protein: CSASGRTRNQPQHF
D gene: TRBD1; J gene: TRBJ2-1; CDR3 length: 13; V gene: TRBV12-3/TRBV12-4; CDR3 protein: CASAQQGFDEQFF
D gene: -; J gene: TRBJ2-1; CDR3 length: 12; V gene: TRBV12-3/TRBV12-4; CDR3 protein: CASSLAKIEQFF
D gene: TRBD1; J gene: -; CDR3 length: 16; V gene: TRBV11-2; CDR3 protein: CASSLDQRGQGETQYF
D gene: -; J gene: TRBJ2-1; CDR3 length: 16; V gene: TRBV3-1; CDR3 protein: CASSQEWRENDNEQFF
D gene: -; J gene: TRBJ2-5; CDR3 length: 14; V gene: TRBV4-1; CDR3 protein: CASSQGPGQETQYF
D gene: TRBD1; J gene: TRBJ1-2; CDR3 length: 14; V gene: TRBV7-2; CDR3 protein: CASSSYRQGDGYTF
D gene: TRBD2; J gene: TRBJ2-7; CDR3 length: 13; V gene: TRBV28; CDR3 protein: CASTRGDGYEQYF
D gene: -; J gene: TRBJ1-2; CDR3 length: 14; V gene: TRBV28; CDR3 protein: CASSLDGTRSRYTF
D gene: TRBD1; J gene: TRBJ1-5; CDR3 length: 17; V gene: TRBV4-3; CDR3 protein: CASSQDPRTGTDQPQHF
D gene: -; J gene: TRBJ1-5; CDR3 length: 14; V gene: TRBV15; CDR3 protein: CATSRDMGAQPQHF
D gene: -; J gene: TRBJ1-1; CDR3 length: 15; V gene: TRBV11-1; CDR3 protein: CASSLDTRGNTEAFF
D gene: -; J gene: TRBJ2-5; CDR3 length: 11; V gene: TRBV20-1; CDR3 protein: CSAVQMETQYF
D gene: -; J gene: TRBJ2-4; CDR3 length: 15; V gene: TRBV6-5; CDR3 protein: CASSQDTHPKNIQYF
D gene: -; J gene: TRBJ2-7; CDR3 length: 18; V gene: TRBV15; CDR3 protein: CATSRDGGPGKPPYEQYF
D gene: -; J gene: TRBJ1-1; CDR3 length: 13; V gene: TRBV14; CDR3 protein: CASSQEEYTEAFF
D gene: -; J gene: TRBJ1-2; CDR3 length: 17; V gene: TRBV4-2; CDR3 protein: CASSRDRSASSAYGYTF
D gene: -; J gene: TRBJ2-7; CDR3 length: 15; V gene: TRBV28; CDR3 protein: CASRGSTERNYEQYF
D gene: -; J gene: TRBJ1-5; CDR3 length: 15; V gene: TRBV2; CDR3 protein: CASSQTGTTYQPQHF
D gene: -; J gene: TRBJ1-1; CDR3 length: 15; V gene: TRBV14; CDR3 protein: CASSQASERVRGAFF
D gene: -; J gene: TRBJ2-7; CDR3 length: 17; V gene: TRBV27; CDR3 protein: CASSLLAPRRAFPEQYF
D gene: -; J gene: TRBJ1-1; CDR3 length: 14; V gene: TRBV5-4; CDR3 protein: CASSLTPGEAEAFF
D gene: -; J gene: TRBJ1-2; CDR3 length: 14; V gene: TRBV28; CDR3 protein: CASSNPGRRIGYTF
D gene: -; J gene: TRBJ2-7; CDR3 length: 15; V gene: TRBV5-5; CDR3 protein: CASSSHSDGVYEQYF
D gene: TRBD2; J gene: TRBJ2-3; CDR3 length: 15; V gene: TRBV7-2; CDR3 protein: CASMWTSHSTDTQYF
D gene: TRBD1; J gene: TRBJ2-7; CDR3 length: 15; V gene: TRBV20-1; CDR3 protein: CSASLTGQGSYEQYF
D gene: -; J gene: TRBJ2-2; CDR3 length: 15; V gene: TRBV7-2; CDR3 protein: CASSPGTHHTGELFF
D gene: -; J gene: TRBJ2-3; CDR3 length: 11; V gene: TRBV7-2; CDR3 protein: CASSLAGTQYF
D gene: TRBD1; J gene: TRBJ2-1; CDR3 length: 15; V gene: TRBV7-9; CDR3 protein: CASSSDRAGYNEQFF
D gene: -; J gene: TRBJ2-2; CDR3 length: 15; V gene: TRBV10-3; CDR3 protein: CAISEPDEYTGELFF
D gene: -; J gene: TRBJ2-1; CDR3 length: 14; V gene: TRBV29-1; CDR3 protein: CSVVWALSYNEQFF
D gene: -; J gene: TRBJ2-3; CDR3 length: 14; V gene: TRBV3-1; CDR3 protein: CASSQDIYGDTQYF
D gene: -; J gene: TRBJ2-7; CDR3 length: 14; V gene: TRBV29-1; CDR3 protein: CSVGGLQGPYEQYF
D gene: -; J gene: -; CDR3 length: 12; V gene: TRBV5-1; CDR3 protein: CASRISRETQFF
D gene: -; J gene: TRBJ1-4; CDR3 length: 17; V gene: TRBV18; CDR3 protein: CASSQLSGTKGGEKLFF
D gene: -; J gene: TRBJ2-1; CDR3 length: 17; V gene: TRBV6-5; CDR3 protein: CASSYTMGLESYNEQFF
D gene: -; J gene: TRBJ2-7; CDR3 length: 13; V gene: TRBV15; CDR3 protein: CATSREVRYEQYF
D gene: TRBD1; J gene: TRBJ2-3; CDR3 length: 13; V gene: TRBV29-1; CDR3 protein: CSARTGDTDTQYF
D gene: -; J gene: TRBJ1-5; CDR3 length: 15; V gene: TRBV2; CDR3 protein: CASSAQGMRDQPQHF
D gene: -; J gene: TRBJ2-7; CDR3 length: 16; V gene: TRBV4-1; CDR3 protein: CASSQASGGWNYEQYF
D gene: -; J gene: TRBJ2-5; CDR3 length: 17; V gene: TRBV5-4; CDR3 protein: CASSPSVVRRNQETQYF
D gene: TRBD2; J gene: TRBJ2-1; CDR3 length: 14; V gene: TRBV9; CDR3 protein: CASSLTSAHNEQFF
D gene: -; J gene: TRBJ1-2; CDR3 length: 14; V gene: TRBV20-1; CDR3 protein: CSATIPAGVNGYTF